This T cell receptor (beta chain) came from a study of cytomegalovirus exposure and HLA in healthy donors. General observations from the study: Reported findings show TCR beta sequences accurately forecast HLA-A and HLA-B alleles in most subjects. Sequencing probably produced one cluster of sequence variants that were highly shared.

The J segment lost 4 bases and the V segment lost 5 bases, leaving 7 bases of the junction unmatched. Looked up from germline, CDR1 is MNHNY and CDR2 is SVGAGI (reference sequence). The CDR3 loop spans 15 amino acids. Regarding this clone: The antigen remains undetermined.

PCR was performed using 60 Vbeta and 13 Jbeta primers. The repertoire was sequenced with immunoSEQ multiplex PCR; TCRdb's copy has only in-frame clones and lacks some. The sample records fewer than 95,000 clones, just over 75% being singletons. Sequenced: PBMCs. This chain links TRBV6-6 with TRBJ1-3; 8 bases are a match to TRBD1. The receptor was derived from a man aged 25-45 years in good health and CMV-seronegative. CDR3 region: CASSGSRGPGNTIYF. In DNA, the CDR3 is TGTGCCAGCAGTGGTAGCAGGGGGCCCGGAAACACCATATATTTT.